This TCR beta chain was sequenced in a study of blood T cell repertoires in COVID-19. Losses at the gene ends were 1 base for V and 7 bases for J; bases not matched to a gene: 8. Germline CDR1 reads LGHNA; CDR2 reads YNFKEQ. There are 16 residues in the CDR3. Clones were read by immunoSEQ multiplex PCR, and TCRdb kept only the in-frame ones, dropping some. The sample records 250,000 to 300,000 clones, approximately 90% being singletons. Input material: peripheral blood. This receptor was obtained from a woman between 50 and 59 years old who had recovered from COVID-19. The genes are TRBV4-2 and TRBJ1-4, with 8 bases matching TRBD1. CDR3 region: CASSQGDGQGSEKLFF. CDR3 nucleotide sequence: TGTGCCAGCAGCCAAGGCGACGGACAGGGCAGTGAAAAACTGTTTTTT.